Each of the 27 T cell receptor beta chains below was sequenced from the same sample in a study of blood T cell repertoires in COVID-19. Clones were sequenced by immunoSEQ multiplex PCR, and TCRdb holds only the in-frame ones, with some missing. Of about 32,000 clones in the sample, 90% were seen once. The sample taken for sequencing was peripheral blood. The receptors derive from a man in his 70s with active or convalescent COVID-19.

The chain links TRBV7-2 to TRBJ1-3, with D tentatively TRBD1 (6 bases). Germline assignment: CDR1 SGHTA and CDR2 FQGNSA. The CDR3 is 15 residues long. Between the trimmed V and J ends, which lost 5 bases and 0 bases, there was a span of 11 bases. The CDR3 here is CASSTTGSSGNTIYF. The CDR3 DNA sequence: TGTGCCAGCAGCACAACAGGGAGCTCTGGAAACACCATATATTTT. Full variable domain (missing parts from reference TRBV7-2 and TRBJ1-3): GAGVSQSPSNKVTEKGKDVELRCDPISGHTALYWYRQSLGQGLEFLIYFQGNSAPDKSGLPSDRFSAERTGGSVSTLTIQRTQQEDSAVYLCASSTTGSSGNTIYFGEGSWLTVV.

The CDR3 region is CASSSQGTGHGGYTF. In DNA form, the CDR3 reads TGTGCCAGCAGTTCTCAGGGGACAGGGCACGGTGGCTACACCTTC. The chain uses TRBV6-5 and TRBJ1-2; 9 positions match TRBD1. CDR3 length: 15 amino acids. The germline V gene encodes CDR1 MNHEY and CDR2 SVGAGI. With 4 bases clipped from V and 7 bases from J, the junction kept 10 bases outside the gene matches.

The chain uses TRBV19 and TRBJ1-2; D is ambiguous. The germline gives CDR1 LNHDA, CDR2 SQIVND (reference sequence). With 5 bases removed from V and 1 base from J, the gap between germline ends came to 8 bases. CDR3 length: 13 residues. The chain's CDR3 is CASSPNSNYGYTF. CDR3 sequence (DNA): TGTGCCAGTAGTCCCAACAGTAACTATGGCTACACCTTC.

J is TRBJ1-3 and V is TRBV10-3, with D possibly TRBD1 on 6 matching bases. Trimming pared 11 bases from V and 2 bases from J, leaving 16 bases between. The CDR3 length is 14 residues. Germline CDR1 is ENHRY and CDR2 is SYGVKD. CDR3 in amino acids: CASSAGTTGNTIYF. CDR3 nucleotides: TGTGCCTCATCAGCCGGGACAACTGGAAACACCATATATTTT.

The V and J genes are TRBV28 and TRBJ1-2, with 12 bases matching TRBD1. The CDR3 extends over 14 amino acids. The germline V gene has CDR1 MDHEN and CDR2 SYDVKM. Trimming at V came to 6 bases and at J to 6 bases, leaving 5 bases not matched to a gene. The CDR3 sequence: CASSGDRGLDGYTF. The CDR3 nucleotides are TGTGCCAGCAGCGGGGACAGGGGGCTGGATGGCTACACCTTC.

The rearrangement links TRBV6-4 to TRBJ1-1; TRBD1 matches at 7 bases. Germline assignment: CDR1 MRHNA and CDR2 SNTAGT. The CDR3 contains 14 residues. V lost 4 bases to trimming and J lost 4 bases; unmatched junction nucleotides: 6. CDR3 sequence (DNA): TGTGCCAGCAGTGCCGACAGGGCATCCACTGAAGCTTTCTTT. Translating gives CASSADRASTEAFF.

J is TRBJ1-1 and V is TRBV18; weak D call: TRBD1 (5 bases). Germline loops: CDR1 KGHSH, CDR2 LQKENI. Trimming shortened V by 4 bases and J by 0 bases, and 6 bases separated the two germline ends. This CDR3 comprises 13 residues. The CDR3 region is CASSRQMNTEAFF. The DNA of the CDR3 is TGTGCCAGCTCACGACAGATGAACACTGAAGCTTTCTTT.

The CDR3 loop reads CASSLLITGNTEAFF. Written as DNA, the CDR3 is TGCGCCAGCAGCTTGCTAATAACGGGGAACACTGAAGCTTTCTTT. The V gene is TRBV5-1, the J gene TRBJ1-1; D call uncertain. V was pared by 1 base and J by 1 base, with 11 bases between. CDR1 is SGHRS, CDR2 YFSETQ, per germline. The CDR3 spans 15 residues.

The chain recombines TRBV28 with TRBJ1-6; 12 bases are a match to TRBD1. This CDR3 has 16 amino acids. The V gene end was trimmed by 1 base and the J gene end by 10 bases; junction bases not matched to a gene: 5. Germline CDR1 reads MDHEN; CDR2 reads SYDVKM. The DNA of the CDR3 is TGTGCCAGCAGTTTATTACCCGGGACAGGGGGCTCACCCCTCCACTTT. It encodes CASSLLPGTGGSPLHF.

The V and J genes are TRBV2 and TRBJ2-1; 7 nucleotides match TRBD1. CDR3 length: 15 residues. Trimming took 3 bases from V and 0 from J; bases not matched to a gene: 2. The germline V gene encodes CDR1 SNHLY and CDR2 FYNNEI. The CDR3 spells CASSEDRSSYNEQFF. DNA of the CDR3: TGTGCCAGCAGTGAGGACAGGAGCTCCTACAATGAGCAGTTCTTC.

This clone came up once. J is TRBJ2-5 and V is TRBV5-1; a weak D match, TRBD2 (7 bases). Germline V CDR1 and CDR2: SGHRS, YFSETQ. The CDR3 totals 14 residues. The V and J ends lost 4 bases and 3 bases respectively, with 13 bases between them. CDR3 sequence reads: CASSMQGREETQYF. CDR3 in DNA: TGCGCCAGCAGCATGCAGGGGAGGGAAGAGACCCAGTACTTC.

The rearrangement links TRBV5-1 to TRBJ1-6; D remains unclear. V dropped 0 bases and J dropped 14 bases, with 15 bases sitting between them. Germline lookup yields CDR1 SGHRS and CDR2 YFSETQ. The CDR3 totals 14 residues. CDR3 bases: TGCGCCAGCAGCTTGGGGCCGGGGAACCCCACCCTCCACTTT. Its translation: CASSLGPGNPTLHF.

V and J are TRBV19 and TRBJ1-2, with a weak D call TRBD1 (6 bases). CDR3 length equals 18 residues. Germline values: CDR1 LNHDA, CDR2 SQIVND (reference sequence). Deletions cut 5 bases from V and 1 base from J, with 23 bases between. Here the CDR3 DNA reads TGTGCCAGTAGTTTTGGGGGGGCGATTCTCCAAAGTAACTATGGCTACACCTTC. Translated, it gives CASSFGGAILQSNYGYTF. The whole variable domain, filled in from reference TRBV19 and TRBJ1-2, reads DGGITQSPKYLFRKEGQNVTLSCEQNLNHDAMYWYRQDPGQGLRLIYYSQIVNDFQKGDIAEGYSVSREKKESFPLTVTSAQKNPTAFYLCASSFGGAILQSNYGYTFGSGTRLTVV.

The chain is built from TRBV2 and TRBJ2-3, with TRBD2 matching over 8 bases. The CDR3 loop spans 15 amino acids. Germline trimming cut 6 bases from V and 5 bases from J; bases unmatched to any gene: 10. Germline CDR1 SNHLY, CDR2 FYNNEI. CDR3 sequence (DNA): TGTGCCAGCAGGATCGGGGGGGCCAAAGGAGATACGCAGTATTTT. The encoded protein is CASRIGGAKGDTQYF. The variable domain in full, completed from reference TRBV2 and TRBJ2-3, reads EPEVTQTPSHQVTQMGQEVILRCVPISNHLYFYWYRQILGQKVEFLVSFYNNEISEKSEIFDDQFSVERPDGSNFTLKIRSTKLEDSAMYFCASRIGGAKGDTQYFGPGTRLTVL.

CDR3 region: CASSPLNRGMDQPQHF. CDR3 nucleotide sequence: TGTGCCAGCTCACCACTAAACAGGGGGATGGATCAGCCCCAGCATTTT. This chain uses TRBV18 with TRBJ1-5, with 8 bases that match TRBD1. From germline, CDR1 is KGHSH and CDR2 LQKENI. V lost 1 base to trimming and J lost 5 bases; unmatched junction nucleotides: 7. There are 16 residues in the CDR3.

The CDR3 protein is CASRGQYEQYF. For the CDR3, the DNA is TGTGCCAGCAGGGGACAATACGAGCAGTACTTC. This chain links TRBV6-5 with TRBJ2-7; tentative D call: TRBD1 (6 bases). With 6 bases removed from V and 4 bases from J, the gap between germline ends came to 7 bases. The CDR3 extends over 11 amino acids. The germline V gene encodes CDR1 MNHEY and CDR2 SVGAGI.

This chain uses TRBV28 with TRBJ2-7; a weak D match, TRBD2 (5 bases). CDR1 is MDHEN and CDR2 is SYDVKM in the germline V gene. This CDR3 spans 15 amino acids. Trimming took off 3 bases at V and 0 bases at J, with 12 bases between the two ends. The DNA of the CDR3 is TGTGCCAGCAGTTTGGAGGCCCGGAGCTCCTACGAGCAGTACTTC. Amino acid sequence: CASSLEARSSYEQYF.

The chain is built from TRBV5-4 and TRBJ1-1, with a weak D call TRBD1 (6 bases). Germline-derived CDR1 and CDR2 are SGHNT and YYREEE (reference sequence). V lost 2 bases to trimming and J lost 0 bases, with 14 bases between them. The CDR3 loop spans 16 amino acids. This CDR3 reads CASSLGGTRMNTEAFF. The CDR3 coding sequence is TGTGCCAGCAGCTTAGGGGGAACTCGAATGAACACTGAAGCTTTCTTT.

The rearrangement links TRBV7-3 to TRBJ1-1, with 7 bases lining up with TRBD1. V shed 3 bases, J shed 1 base, and the junction held 8 bases outside the gene matches. This CDR3 has 16 residues. Germline loops: CDR1 SGHTA, CDR2 FQGTGA. CDR3 in amino acids: CASSLTITGANTEAFF. Written as DNA, the CDR3 is TGTGCCAGCAGCTTGACTATAACAGGGGCGAACACTGAAGCTTTCTTT.

This clone was seen only once. The gene calls are TRBV5-1 and TRBJ1-3, with 7 nucleotides matching TRBD1. This CDR3 has 14 residues. Trimming at V came to 4 bases and at J to 3 bases, leaving 4 bases not matched to a gene. CDR1 is SGHRS and CDR2 is YFSETQ in the germline V gene. The CDR3 DNA reads TGCGCCAGCAGCCCTGGGACAGTTGGAAACACCATATATTTT. Amino acid sequence: CASSPGTVGNTIYF.

The chain joins TRBV2 to TRBJ1-2, with unresolved D. CDR3 length: 13 residues. Germline lookup yields CDR1 SNHLY and CDR2 FYNNEI. Trimming left V 1 base short and J 3 bases short, with 6 bases between. The DNA for the CDR3 is TGTGCCAGCAGTGAAGGGGCAGACTATGGCTACACCTTC. The encoded protein is CASSEGADYGYTF.

The sample holds one count of this clone. The gene calls are TRBV7-2 and TRBJ2-1, with a weak D call TRBD2 (5 bases). The CDR3 is made up of 15 amino acids. V was trimmed by 7 bases and J by 3 bases, leaving 16 bases between them. The germline V gene encodes CDR1 SGHTA and CDR2 FQGNSA. The CDR3 protein is CASIRDVMFYNEQFF. CDR3 coding DNA: TGTGCCAGCATCCGGGATGTAATGTTCTACAATGAGCAGTTCTTC.

V is TRBV6-1 and J is TRBJ2-3, with D perhaps TRBD1 (5 bases). This CDR3 is 13 amino acids long. The V gene's germline CDR1 is MNHNS and CDR2 SASEGT. Trimming removed 2 bases from V and 4 bases from J, with 7 bases in between. The CDR3 coding sequence is TGTGCCAGCAGTGAATGGACATCAGATACGCAGTATTTT. It yields the protein CASSEWTSDTQYF.

V and J are TRBV7-9 and TRBJ1-1, with D possibly TRBD1 on 5 matching bases. Trimming cost V 1 base and J 7 bases, with 10 bases left between them. CDR1 is SEHNR, CDR2 FQNEAQ, per germline (reference sequence). CDR3 size: 13 residues. The CDR3 sequence: CASSLVKGFEAFF. CDR3 coding DNA: TGTGCCAGCAGCTTAGTGAAGGGGTTTGAAGCTTTCTTT.

The chain links TRBV7-8 to TRBJ2-2; 13 positions match TRBD2. The CDR3 contains 19 residues. With V trimmed by 8 bases and J by 6 bases, 18 bases remained unmatched. CDR1 is SGHVS, CDR2 FQNEAQ, per germline. The CDR3 is CASETRKTSGRLWAGELFF. In DNA form, the CDR3 reads TGTGCCAGCGAAACTAGGAAGACTAGCGGGAGGTTGTGGGCCGGGGAGCTGTTTTTT.

The chain joins TRBV5-1 to TRBJ1-4, with D perhaps TRBD1 (6 bases). Trimming removed 3 bases at V and 8 bases at J, with 11 bases between. Germline CDR1 reads SGHRS; CDR2 reads YFSETQ. The CDR3 covers 13 residues. The CDR3 loop reads CASSWQGNEKLFF. In DNA form, the CDR3 reads TGCGCCAGCAGCTGGCAGGGGAACGAAAAACTGTTTTTT.

The rearrangement uses TRBV28 and TRBJ1-2; a possible D gene is TRBD1 (6 bases). The CDR3 runs 14 residues. Germline-derived CDR1 and CDR2 are MDHEN and SYDVKM. V was trimmed by 6 bases and J by 4 bases, leaving 15 bases between them. The CDR3 is CASSLAPTGYGYTF. The DNA of the CDR3 is TGTGCCAGCAGCCTGGCCCCGACAGGCTATGGCTACACCTTC.